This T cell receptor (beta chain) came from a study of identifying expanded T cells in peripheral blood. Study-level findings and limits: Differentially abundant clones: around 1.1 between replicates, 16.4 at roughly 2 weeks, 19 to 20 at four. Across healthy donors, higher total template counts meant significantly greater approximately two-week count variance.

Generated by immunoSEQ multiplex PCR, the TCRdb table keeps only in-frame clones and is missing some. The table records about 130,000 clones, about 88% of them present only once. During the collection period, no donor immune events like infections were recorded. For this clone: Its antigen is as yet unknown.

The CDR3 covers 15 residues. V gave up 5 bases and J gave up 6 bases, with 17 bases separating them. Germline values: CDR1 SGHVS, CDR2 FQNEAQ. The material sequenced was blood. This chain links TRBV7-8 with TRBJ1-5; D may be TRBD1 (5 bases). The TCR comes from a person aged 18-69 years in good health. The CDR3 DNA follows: TGTGCCAGCAGCACCACGGGGGGGGGTACTCAGCCCCAGCATTTT. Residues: CASSTTGGGTQPQHF.